Shown below are 20 T cell receptor beta chains from a single sample sequenced in a study of OX40 agonist ivuxolimab in advanced cancers. Libraries came from the immunoSEQ multiplex PCR assay. Not all clones reach the TCRdb copy of this immuneACCESS table, which keeps in-frame sequences only. Checked studies attribute under half of the gap to unresolved V genes and leave the rest unexplained. The sample has approximately 12,000 clones on record, over 75% of them singletons. Around 24% of the sample is in the top ten clones. Sequencing used CD4+ or CD8+ T cells sorted from blood, obtained in a trial of the OX40 agonist ivuxolimab. These receptors all stem from an adult with an advanced solid tumor such as melanoma, head and neck, liver or kidney cancer.

This clone has a single count. V and J are TRBV15 and TRBJ2-2; D gene unclear. Per germline, CDR1 LNHNV and CDR2 YYDKDF (reference sequence). The CDR3 contains 14 residues. V was shortened by 1 base and J by 1 base, with 4 bases between the two germline ends. The CDR3 loop reads CATSRVRNTGELFF. In nucleotides, the CDR3 is TGTGCCACCAGCAGAGTTAGGAACACCGGGGAGCTGTTTTTT.

The V and J genes are TRBV7-9 and TRBJ2-5; 8 bases are shared with TRBD2. V shed 5 bases, J shed 1 base, and the junction held 12 bases outside the gene matches. This CDR3 is built from 17 residues. In germline, CDR1 is SEHNR, CDR2 FQNEAQ (reference sequence). The CDR3 reads CASSQKAGTSLQETQYF. The CDR3 region has the DNA TGTGCCAGCAGCCAGAAGGCTGGGACTAGTCTCCAAGAGACCCAGTACTTC.

V is TRBV7-3 and J is TRBJ2-5, with 11 nucleotides matching TRBD2. The CDR3 totals 16 residues. Germline V gene sequence: CDR1 SGHTA, CDR2 FQGTGA. V gave up 5 bases and J gave up 5 bases; unmatched junction bases: 10. CDR3 sequence (DNA): TGTGCCAGCAGCACCGGACTAGCGGGTTCTTGGGAGACCCAGTACTTC. This translates into CASSTGLAGSWETQYF.

This clone was detected once. V is TRBV10-2 and J is TRBJ1-2; D not resolved. CDR1 is WSHSY and CDR2 is SAAADI in the germline V gene. Trimming shortened V by 3 bases and J by 1 base, and 12 bases separated the two germline ends. The CDR3 consists of 15 residues. The CDR3 nucleotides are TGCGCCAGCAGTGATGGAGGTGGGGTTAACTATGGCTACACCTTC. This sequence encodes CASSDGGGVNYGYTF.

This clone was picked up a small number of times. The V and J genes are TRBV2 and TRBJ1-1; D ambiguous. This CDR3 contains 15 residues. V lost 7 bases and J 1 base, leaving 16 bases between the germline ends. Germline V gene lookup returns CDR1 SNHLY and CDR2 FYNNEI. CDR3 nucleotide sequence: TGTGCCAGCACCTCGACTGCGGTGGAGAACACTGAAGCTTTCTTT. Its protein product is CASTSTAVENTEAFF.

J is TRBJ2-5 and V is TRBV4-1; D perhaps matches TRBD2 (5 bases). Germline CDR1 is MGHRA and CDR2 is YSYEKL. V was trimmed by 3 bases and J by 0 bases, leaving 14 bases between them. The CDR3 totals 16 residues. The CDR3 is CASSHQADGYQETQYF. DNA for the CDR3: TGCGCCAGCAGCCACCAAGCGGACGGGTACCAAGAGACCCAGTACTTC.

V gene TRBV6-5 combines with J gene TRBJ1-6; 7 bases match TRBD1. Trimming at V came to 2 bases and at J to 6 bases, leaving 4 bases not matched to a gene. Germline loops: CDR1 MNHEY, CDR2 SVGAGI. The CDR3 runs 15 residues. For the CDR3, the DNA is TGTGCCAGCAGTTACGGAGGGGGCCTTAATTCACCCCTCCACTTT. Translated, it gives CASSYGGGLNSPLHF.

The chain has TRBV7-6 and TRBJ2-7; D unclear. This CDR3 spans 12 amino acids. Trimming removed 5 bases from V and 2 bases from J, with 7 bases in between. Germline-derived CDR1 and CDR2 are SGHVS and FNYEAQ. DNA of the CDR3: TGTGCCAGCAGCCTAACCCCCTACGAGCAGTACTTC. Protein product: CASSLTPYEQYF.

Of note for this clone: The junction departs from germline at one end; a sequencing error may be responsible. The gene calls are TRBV27 and TRBJ2-7, with D possibly matching TRBD1 (6 bases). This CDR3 spans 12 amino acids. Germline CDR1 MNHEY, CDR2 SMNVEV (reference sequence). The CDR3 DNA follows: TGTGCCAGCAGTTTAAATAGGGGGTCGTGGAACTTC. Amino acid sequence: CASSLNRGSWNF.

The CDR3 loop reads CASSLDAENYGYTF. CDR3 DNA sequence: TGCGCCAGCAGCTTGGATGCAGAGAACTATGGCTACACCTTC. J is TRBJ1-2 and V is TRBV5-1; the D is unclear. Germline CDR1 is SGHRS and CDR2 is YFSETQ. The CDR3 has 14 amino acids. Trimming pared 0 bases from V and 2 bases from J, leaving 8 bases between.

This chain joins TRBV6-5 and TRBJ2-7; TRBD1 might be the D (6 bases). Trimming cost V 4 bases and J 0 bases, with 10 bases left between them. The CDR3 sequence is 14 residues long. Germline V gene sequence: CDR1 MNHEY, CDR2 SVGAGI. CDR3 coding DNA: TGTGCCAGCAGTTTCGGCAGGGGCTCCTACGAGCAGTACTTC. Encoded protein: CASSFGRGSYEQYF.

The chain uses TRBV9 and TRBJ2-7; 9 nucleotides line up with TRBD1. V was pared by 3 bases and J by 0 bases, with 4 bases of the junction left unmatched. The V gene's germline CDR1 is SGDLS and CDR2 YYNGEE. There are 15 residues in the CDR3. This CDR3 is CASSAGTGSSYEQYF. The CDR3 nucleotides read TGTGCCAGCAGCGCCGGGACAGGGAGCTCCTACGAGCAGTACTTC.

V gene TRBV6-5 combines with J gene TRBJ2-7, with D tentatively TRBD2 (7 bases). The V end was cut by 5 bases, the J end by 2 bases, with 16 bases between. This CDR3 is built from 15 residues. The germline gives CDR1 MNHEY, CDR2 SVGAGI. CDR3 protein: CASSHRGGGAYEQYF. The CDR3 DNA follows: TGTGCCAGCAGTCATAGGGGGGGCGGAGCCTACGAGCAGTACTTC.

The rearrangement links TRBV19 to TRBJ2-5; perhaps TRBD2 as D (5 bases). The germline V gene encodes CDR1 LNHDA and CDR2 SQIVND (reference sequence). The V end lost 9 bases, the J end lost 4 bases, and 15 bases lay between the germline ends. This CDR3 contains 13 residues. This CDR3 reads CASGDRAGETQYF. DNA for the CDR3: TGTGCCAGCGGCGATCGGGCGGGAGAGACCCAGTACTTC. Using reference TRBV19 and TRBJ2-5 for the parts outside the CDR3, the full variable domain is DGGITQSPKYLFRKEGQNVTLSCEQNLNHDAMYWYRQDPGQGLRLIYYSQIVNDFQKGDIAEGYSVSREKKESFPLTVTSAQKNPTAFYLCASGDRAGETQYFGPGTRLLVL.

The count of this clone is one. The rearrangement uses TRBV30 and TRBJ2-2; D gene ambiguous. Trimming took 2 bases from V and 5 from J, leaving 0 bases between them. Looked up from germline, CDR1 is GTSNPN and CDR2 is SVGIG (reference sequence). The CDR3 loop spans 10 amino acids. CDR3 region: CAWSTGELFF. The CDR3 coding sequence is TGTGCCTGGAGTACCGGGGAGCTGTTTTTT.

The V call is TRBV9, the J call TRBJ2-3; D gene ambiguous. CDR1 is SGDLS, CDR2 YYNGEE, per germline. Trimming pared 0 bases from V and 2 bases from J, leaving 13 bases between. The CDR3 loop spans 16 amino acids. CDR3 region: CASSVEGTDSTDTQYF. The CDR3, as DNA: TGTGCCAGCAGCGTAGAGGGTACAGACTCCACAGATACGCAGTATTTT.

The V call is TRBV27, the J call TRBJ2-1; 8 bases fit TRBD2. Germline trimming cut 3 bases from V and 5 bases from J; bases unmatched to any gene: 6. CDR3 size: 15 residues. From germline, CDR1 is MNHEY and CDR2 SMNVEV (reference sequence). For the CDR3, the DNA is TGTGCCAGCAGTTTTGGGGCGGGGGGCCACAATGAGCAGTTCTTC. It specifies CASSFGAGGHNEQFF.

The table lists this clone with a few counts. The J gene is TRBJ2-2, the V gene TRBV6-6; tentatively, D is TRBD1 (6 bases). Looked up from germline, CDR1 is MNHNY and CDR2 is SVGAGI (reference sequence). The CDR3 is 15 amino acids. The V end was cut by 6 bases, the J end by 4 bases, with 15 bases between. The CDR3 DNA reads TGTGCCAGCAGCCCTTTCCGGGACACCACCGGGGAGCTGTTTTTT. Amino acids: CASSPFRDTTGELFF.

The chain carries TRBV9 and TRBJ1-1; D not certain. Germline values: CDR1 SGDLS, CDR2 YYNGEE. Trimming took off 7 bases at V and 0 bases at J, with 13 bases between the two ends. This CDR3 comprises 14 residues. CDR3: CASGGEVMNTEAFF. The CDR3 nucleotides read TGTGCCAGCGGTGGGGAGGTAATGAACACTGAAGCTTTCTTT.

The chain recombines TRBV13 with TRBJ2-3; D is ambiguous. CDR1 is PRHDT and CDR2 is FYEKMQ in the germline V gene (reference sequence). Trimming took 3 bases from V and 1 from J, leaving 20 bases between them. The CDR3 consists of 18 residues. The CDR3 region has the DNA TGTGCCAGCAGCTTCTCCATGCTCCTTCGCGGTCGCACAGATACGCAGTATTTT. Translating gives CASSFSMLLRGRTDTQYF.